Listed below are T cell receptor beta chains from one sample, sequenced in a study of CD8 T cells in ankylosing spondylitis. Each CDR3 protein gets one entry after TCRdb re-called the 5' RACE reads with MiXCR. This sample has some 840,000 distinct CDR3 sequences, with roughly 10% found just once. The sequencing sample was made of blood, either unsorted or a sorted T cell fraction (not recorded which). These receptors originate from a male donor with ankylosing spondylitis. CDR3s include the opening cysteine and the closing phenylalanine or tryptophan. The D gene is left open where the match is weak. Only part of the rows carry a size: once, few, many, or a class if the clone is expanded.

D,length,size,J,V,CDR3,DNA
.,15,.,TRBJ1-1,TRBV5-5,CASSLRLLMNTEAFF,TGTGCCAGCAGCTTGAGACTGCTCATGAACACTGAAGCTTTCTTT
.,14,few,TRBJ2-3,TRBV5-1,CASSTGAGADTQYF,TGCGCCAGCAGCACCGGGGCAGGGGCAGATACGCAGTATTTT
TRBD1,17,.,TRBJ2-7,TRBV7-6,CASSFQVGWTGGVEQYF,TGTGCCAGCAGCTTTCAGGTTGGGTGGACAGGTGGGGTCGAGCAGTACTTC
.,14,few,TRBJ1-6,TRBV11-2,CASTPSGTNSPLHF,TGTGCCAGCACCCCCTCCGGAACCAATTCACCCCTCCACTTT
TRBD1,14,.,TRBJ1-2,TRBV20-1,CSARSDRVNYGYTF,TGCAGTGCTAGATCGGACAGGGTCAACTATGGCTACACCTTC
.,13,few,TRBJ2-5,TRBV18,CASSRAVQETQYF,TGTGCCAGCTCACGGGCAGTTCAAGAGACCCAGTACTTC
TRBD1,16,.,TRBJ2-7,TRBV5-1,CASSVLGTGLSYEQYF,TGCGCCAGCAGCGTACTGGGGACAGGACTCTCCTACGAGCAGTACTTC
TRBD1,14,few,TRBJ2-1,TRBV10-1,CASSRDRGLNEQFF,TGCGCCAGCAGCCGGGACAGGGGACTCAATGAGCAGTTCTTC
TRBD2,15,.,TRBJ2-1,TRBV30,CAWSGTSGAYNEQFF,TGTGCCTGGAGTGGTACTAGCGGGGCGTACAATGAGCAGTTCTTC
.,13,many,TRBJ1-1,TRBV5-1,CASSLATSTEAFF,TGCGCCAGCAGCTTGGCTACATCCACTGAAGCTTTCTTT
TRBD1,15,few,TRBJ1-2,TRBV7-2,CASSHTDRPNYGYTF,TGTGCCAGCAGCCACACGGACAGGCCAAACTATGGCTACACCTTC
.,14,many,TRBJ2-5,TRBV5-1,CASSLLPGQETQYF,TGCGCCAGCAGCTTGTTGCCAGGACAAGAGACCCAGTACTTC
.,16,.,TRBJ2-7,TRBV12-3/TRBV12-4,CASSSPPGQSGYEQYF,TGTGCCAGCAGTTCGCCGCCCGGACAGAGCGGCTACGAGCAGTACTTC
.,10,.,TRBJ1-5,TRBV29-1,CSVGSQPQHF,TGCAGCGTTGGAAGTCAGCCCCAGCATTTT
.,15,few,TRBJ2-5,TRBV7-9,CASSLQGMGEETQYF,TGTGCCAGCAGCTTACAGGGGATGGGGGAAGAGACCCAGTACTTC
.,14,.,TRBJ1-5,TRBV30,CAWSVRYTDQPQHF,TGTGCCTGGAGTGTACGTTATACGGACCAGCCCCAGCATTTT
TRBD1,14,many,TRBJ1-1,TRBV5-1,CASSGGQSNTEAFF,TGCGCCAGCAGCGGGGGACAGTCGAACACTGAAGCTTTCTTT
TRBD1,14,few,TRBJ1-3,TRBV20-1,CSARRGDRGNTIYF,TGCAGTGCTAGACGCGGGGACAGGGGAAACACCATATATTTT
.,15,once,TRBJ2-5,TRBV5-1,CASSLLGPLGETQYF,TGCGCCAGCAGCTTGCTGGGGCCTCTAGGAGAGACCCAGTACTTC
.,16,few,TRBJ2-2,TRBV4-3,CASSRRLAYNTGELFF,TGCGCCAGCAGCCGTAGACTTGCCTACAACACCGGGGAGCTGTTTTTT
.,16,.,TRBJ2-7,TRBV7-7,CASSLPCRGAVSEQYF,TGTGCTAGCAGCCTACCCTGCCGGGGCGCGGTGAGCGAGCAGTACTTC
TRBD2,16,many,TRBJ2-1,TRBV12-3/TRBV12-4,CASSFSGTSVYNEQFF,TGTGCCAGCAGTTTCTCCGGGACTAGCGTCTACAATGAGCAGTTCTTC
.,13,.,TRBJ1-5,TRBV20-1,CSASYRAGQPQHF,TGCAGTGCTAGTTACAGGGCCGGTCAGCCCCAGCATTTT
.,10,.,TRBJ2-1,TRBV30,CAWSVGEQFF,TGTGCCTGGAGTGTAGGAGAGCAGTTCTTC
.,12,many,TRBJ2-5,TRBV15,CATSRVQETQYF,TGTGCCACCAGCAGAGTGCAAGAGACCCAGTACTTC
.,14,many,TRBJ2-5,TRBV20-1,CSASAGKYQETQYF,TGCAGTGCGTCGGCAGGGAAGTACCAAGAGACCCAGTACTTC
TRBD2,18,.,TRBJ2-1,TRBV20-1,CSARNTGTSGKGLDEQFF,TGCAGTGCTAGAAATACCGGGACTAGCGGGAAGGGATTGGATGAGCAGTTCTTC
.,13,few,TRBJ1-2,TRBV4-3,CASSQETRRGYTF,TGCGCCAGCAGCCAGGAGACCAGAAGGGGCTACACCTTC
TRBD1,14,.,TRBJ2-3,TRBV5-1,CASRPGQGTDTQYF,TGCGCCAGCAGGCCGGGACAGGGGACAGATACGCAGTATTTT
TRBD2,19,.,TRBJ2-1,TRBV10-2,CASSGGSAGGQLSYNEQFF,TGCGCCAGCAGTGGGGGTTCAGCGGGAGGGCAGCTATCTTACAATGAGCAGTTCTTC
.,18,few,TRBJ1-5,TRBV27,CASSSYTRDTRSNQPQHF,TGTGCCAGCAGTTCATATACCCGGGACACGAGGAGCAATCAGCCCCAGCATTTT
.,15,few,TRBJ2-5,TRBV7-9,CASSQMGGRGETQYF,TGTGCCAGCAGCCAGATGGGGGGGCGAGGTGAGACCCAGTACTTC
TRBD1,16,.,TRBJ2-7,TRBV5-1,CASSLASGTANYEQYF,TGCGCCAGCAGCTTGGCCTCGGGGACAGCGAACTACGAGCAGTACTTC
TRBD1,14,.,TRBJ2-7,TRBV19,CASSTGDRDYEQYF,TGTGCCAGTAGTACAGGGGACAGGGACTACGAGCAGTACTTC
.,12,many,TRBJ2-2,TRBV7-2,CASSLVGGELFF,TGTGCCAGCAGCTTAGTAGGTGGGGAACTGTTTTTT
.,12,few,TRBJ1-2,TRBV15,CATSRSLDGYTF,TGTGCCACCAGCAGATCCTTAGATGGCTACACCTTC
TRBD2,20,.,TRBJ2-1,TRBV12-3/TRBV12-4,CASSLRVRWGRLAEDNEQFF,TGTGCCAGCAGTTTAAGGGTCCGGTGGGGCCGACTAGCGGAAGACAATGAGCAGTTCTTC
.,19,few,TRBJ1-1,TRBV21-1,CASSNQNAVRLGLSTEAFF,TGTGCCAGCAGCAACCAAAACGCCGTCCGACTGGGATTGAGCACTGAAGCTTTCTTT
.,9,.,TRBJ2-7,TRBV20-1,CSGPGEQYF,TGCAGTGGTCCTGGCGAGCAGTACTTC
.,12,few,TRBJ1-3,TRBV4-2,CASSRALNTIYF,TGTGCCAGCAGCCGAGCGCTAAACACCATATATTTT
.,15,few,TRBJ2-7,TRBV6-5,CASSYSRGMTYEQYF,TGTGCCAGCAGTTACTCAAGGGGGATGACCTACGAGCAGTACTTC
TRBD2,17,few,TRBJ2-1,TRBV20-1,CSADALRGRGVYNEQFF,TGCAGTGCCGACGCCCTCCGCGGGCGGGGGGTCTACAATGAGCAGTTCTTC
.,13,.,TRBJ2-7,TRBV27,CASSLQGTRIQYF,TGTGCCAGCAGTTTACAGGGGACGCGGATTCAGTACTTC
.,14,.,TRBJ2-2,TRBV28,CASTAPLLTGELFF,TGTGCCAGCACGGCTCCGCTGCTCACCGGGGAGCTGTTTTTT
.,15,many,TRBJ2-1,TRBV7-2,CASSLLSIGYNEQFF,TGTGCCAGCAGTTTACTGTCTATCGGGTACAATGAGCAGTTCTTC
TRBD1,17,.,TRBJ2-7,TRBV5-1,CASSARTGGNIFYEQYF,TGCGCCAGCAGCGCTCGGACAGGGGGAAATATCTTCTACGAGCAGTACTTC
.,14,many,TRBJ2-7,TRBV5-1,CASSLVPGTYEQYF,TGCGCCAGCAGCTTGGTTCCAGGGACCTACGAGCAGTACTTC
TRBD1,14,.,TRBJ2-7,TRBV20-1,CSAPYGQGFYEQYF,TGCAGTGCTCCTTACGGACAGGGATTCTACGAGCAGTACTTC
TRBD2,15,few,TRBJ2-3,TRBV7-2,CASSYSGGAWDTQYF,TGTGCCAGCAGCTACAGCGGGGGGGCCTGGGATACGCAGTATTTT